Shown below are 17 T cell receptor beta chains from a single sample sequenced in a study of OX40 agonist ivuxolimab in advanced cancers. The data were produced by immunoSEQ multiplex PCR, yet TCRdb's version contains in-frame clones alone and is incomplete. The table records approximately 19,000 clones, nearly 80% of them present only once. Sequencing used CD4+ or CD8+ T cells sorted from blood, obtained in a trial of the OX40 agonist ivuxolimab. The receptors originated from an adult with an advanced solid tumor such as melanoma, head and neck, liver or kidney cancer.

The rearrangement uses TRBV9 and TRBJ1-3; the D gene is possibly TRBD1 (6 bases). The germline V and J ends were trimmed by 2 bases and 0 bases, with 12 bases remaining between them. CDR1 and CDR2 (germline): SGDLS, YYNGEE. This CDR3 comprises 16 residues. CDR3 sequence: CASSVGAQVSGNTIYF. CDR3 nucleotide sequence: TGTGCCAGCAGCGTGGGGGCACAGGTCTCTGGAAACACCATATATTTT.

J is TRBJ2-5 and V is TRBV4-1, with 7 positions matching TRBD2. CDR3 length: 14 amino acids. Trimming took 0 bases from V and 10 from J; bases not matched to a gene: 8. Germline loops: CDR1 MGHRA, CDR2 YSYEKL. The CDR3 sequence: CASSQEASRGDQYF. CDR3 DNA: TGCGCCAGCAGCCAAGAGGCCTCCCGGGGGGACCAGTACTTC.

About this clone: Sequence at one end of the junction differs from germline and may be a read error. This sequence joins TRBV10-2 and TRBJ2-2, with D possibly TRBD1 on 6 matching bases. Germline V gene data show CDR1 as WSHSY and CDR2 as SAAADI. This CDR3 has 18 residues. This CDR3 reads CASTSGTLHSYEHRGAVF. The CDR3 DNA reads TGCGCCAGCACTTCGGGGACACTTCATTCTTACGAACACCGGGGAGCTGTTTTT.

This clone was observed a handful of times. The CDR3 DNA reads as TGTGCCAGCAGCTTGGCCGGGGGGGGAGACTACGAGCAGTACTTC. Protein product: CASSLAGGGDYEQYF. The chain uses TRBV5-8 and TRBJ2-7; 8 bases align to TRBD2. This CDR3 is built from 15 residues. Germline V gives CDR1 SGHTS, CDR2 YDEGEE. With 0 bases clipped from V and 3 bases from J, the junction kept 5 bases outside the gene matches.

The chain employs TRBV19 and TRBJ1-1; D gene uncertain. V dropped 6 bases and J dropped 1 base, with 9 bases sitting between them. Per the germline V gene, CDR1 is LNHDA and CDR2 is SQIVND (reference sequence). The CDR3 runs to 13 residues. CDR3 loop: CASRRAKNTEAFF. For the CDR3, the DNA is TGTGCCAGTAGGCGGGCCAAGAACACTGAAGCTTTCTTT.

This clone is medium-sized in the sample. The V call is TRBV7-2, the J call TRBJ2-2; D possibly corresponds to TRBD1 (5 bases). The CDR3 runs 13 residues. V lost 7 bases and J 8 bases, leaving 14 bases between the germline ends. The germline V gene encodes CDR1 SGHTA and CDR2 FQGNSA. This chain's CDR3 is CASIGKGLGELFF. CDR3 bases: TGTGCCAGCATCGGAAAGGGGTTAGGGGAGCTGTTTTTT.

V gene TRBV11-2 combines with J gene TRBJ2-1; D not resolved. Trimming cost V 3 bases and J 4 bases, with 16 bases left between them. Germline V gives CDR1 SGHAT, CDR2 FQNNGV. The CDR3 has 16 amino acids. CDR3 DNA sequence: TGTGCCAGCAGCTTTTCCGGGTCGACCTCTTACAATGAGCAGTTCTTC. This translates into CASSFSGSTSYNEQFF. The variable domain in full, completed from reference TRBV11-2 and TRBJ2-1, reads EAGVAQSPRYKIIEKRQSVAFWCNPISGHATLYWYQQILGQGPKLLIQFQNNGVVDDSQLPKDRFSAERLKGVDSTLKIQPAKLEDSAVYLCASSFSGSTSYNEQFFGPGTRLTVL.

The chain couples TRBV27 to TRBJ2-5, with D hard to call. CDR3 length: 15 residues. V lost 6 bases and J lost 2, with 16 bases in between. The germline V gene has CDR1 MNHEY and CDR2 SMNVEV (reference sequence). CDR3 bases: TGTGCCAGCAGCCCCTCGTCGGGCAGACAAGAGACCCAGTACTTC. Translated: CASSPSSGRQETQYF.

The chain links TRBV27 to TRBJ2-3; TRBD1 aligns across 9 bases. V lost 3 bases, J lost 4 bases, and 8 bases stayed unmatched. The germline V gene has CDR1 MNHEY and CDR2 SMNVEV (reference sequence). The CDR3 spans 16 residues. The CDR3 region has the DNA TGTGCCAGCAGTTTTGTCAGGGGACAGGGACCAGATACGCAGTATTTT. This gives the protein CASSFVRGQGPDTQYF.

This clone was detected only a few times. The J gene is TRBJ1-2, the V gene TRBV29-1, with D tentatively TRBD1 (6 bases). The germline V gene encodes CDR1 SQVTM and CDR2 ANQGSEA. V lost 2 bases to trimming and J lost 7 bases, with 14 bases between them. The CDR3 has 13 amino acids. The CDR3 bases are TGCAGCGTTGAAACCCGTCCGGACAGTGGCTACACCTTC. Its translation is CSVETRPDSGYTF.

The V gene is TRBV15, the J gene TRBJ1-1; 7 positions match TRBD1. The CDR3 totals 13 residues. Germline CDR1 is LNHNV and CDR2 is YYDKDF (reference sequence). V trimming: 5 bases; J trimming: 1 base; junction bases outside the gene matches: 1. The CDR3 loop is CATSRTGNTEAFF. The CDR3 nucleotides read TGTGCCACCAGCCGGACAGGGAACACTGAAGCTTTCTTT.

The chain employs TRBV29-1 and TRBJ2-7; D may be TRBD1 or TRBD2 (5 bases each). CDR3 length equals 12 residues. V was cut by 7 bases and J by 0 bases, with 10 bases left in between. Germline V gene data show CDR1 as SQVTM and CDR2 as ANQGSEA. CDR3 nucleotide sequence: TGCAGCGCCTGGGACGGCTCCTACGAGCAGTACTTC. Amino acids: CSAWDGSYEQYF.

By sample share, this clone is medium-sized. CDR3 amino acids: CSASSGNTIYF. The CDR3 DNA sequence: TGCAGCGCCAGCTCTGGAAACACCATATATTTT. This sequence joins TRBV29-1 and TRBJ1-3; D unclear. The V end was cut by 7 bases, the J end by 0 bases, with 4 bases between. Per germline, CDR1 SQVTM and CDR2 ANQGSEA. The CDR3 loop spans 11 amino acids.

The gene calls are TRBV6-4 and TRBJ1-1; D call uncertain. This CDR3 contains 14 residues. The germline CDR1 and CDR2 sequences are MRHNA and SNTAGT. Trimming pared 3 bases from V and 11 bases from J, leaving 19 bases between. CDR3 nucleotides: TGTGCCAGCAGTGAAACAGCGTCTGGCAGTTCGGCTTTCTTT. Its translation is CASSETASGSSAFF.

The chain uses TRBV29-1 and TRBJ2-1; no clear D. Germline loops: CDR1 SQVTM, CDR2 ANQGSEA. V gave up 7 bases and J gave up 7 bases, with 8 bases separating them. The CDR3 extends over 10 amino acids. CDR3 coding DNA: TGCAGCGCCGCCCATAATGAGCAGTTCTTC. Protein: CSAAHNEQFF.

In its sample, this clone was seen a few times. Written as DNA, the CDR3 is TGCAGTGCTAGACGGGAAGAGCAGTACTTC. This gives the protein CSARREEQYF. The rearrangement joins TRBV20-1 to TRBJ2-7, with D tentatively TRBD2 (5 bases). V was cut by 2 bases and J by 7 bases, with 6 bases left in between. CDR1 is DFQATT, CDR2 SNEGSKA, per germline (reference sequence). This CDR3 is built from 10 residues.

The chain links TRBV7-9 to TRBJ2-7; no clear D gene. The V gene lost 6 bases and the J gene lost 4 bases, with 16 bases spanning the gap. Germline CDR1 and CDR2: SEHNR and FQNEAQ (reference sequence). The CDR3 is 14 residues long. In DNA form, the CDR3 reads TGTGCCAGCAGTAGGGTGGCCCTTGGGTACGAGCAGTACTTC. Its protein is CASSRVALGYEQYF.